This T cell receptor (beta chain) originates from a study of T-cell memory formation after mild COVID-19. The sample holds a few counts of this clonotype. Germline V gives CDR1 MNHEY, CDR2 SMNVEV (reference sequence). The CDR3 consists of 19 residues. The junction had 10 bases not matched to a gene; V was cut back by 1 base and J by 2 bases. TCRdb itself ran the 5' RACE reads through MiXCR, one entry per CDR3 protein. Among about 210,000 distinct CDR3 sequences, 10% to 13% were seen once, and the ten largest hold approximately 3%. The rearrangement uses TRBV27 and TRBJ2-1; 11 bases are a match to TRBD2. This clonotype was sampled from a man aged 18 to 35 who had mild COVID-19 (a few samples of this study predate the infection). Cell type and time point are not known. Material for sequencing was PBMCs or a T cell subset sorted from them (not recorded which). This chain's CDR3 is CASSLYRASGGHTYNEQFF. CDR3 DNA: TGTGCCAGCAGTTTATATCGGGCTAGCGGGGGGCACACCTACAATGAGCAGTTCTTC.